Shown below are 27 T cell receptor beta chains from a single sample sequenced in a study of cytomegalovirus exposure and HLA in healthy donors. The table came from immunoSEQ multiplex PCR; TCRdb's copy has only in-frame clones and leaves some out. Counted here are 150,000 to 250,000 clones, 81% occurring once; the ten biggest clones make up 1% to 1.5%. The specimen was PBMCs. The receptors derive from a woman aged 25 to 39 in good health and CMV-seronegative.

The rearrangement joins TRBV18 to TRBJ1-1; D gene ambiguous. Germline V CDR1 and CDR2: KGHSH, LQKENI. V was cut by 5 bases and J by 4 bases, with 17 bases left in between. The CDR3 covers 15 residues. The CDR3 DNA is TGTGCCAGCTCATGGCAGAGCCAAAGAGGCACTGAAGCTTTCTTT. Translation gives CASSWQSQRGTEAFF.

The rearrangement links TRBV10-3 to TRBJ2-5; TRBD2 agrees at 8 bases. V was pared by 3 bases and J by 5 bases, with 5 bases of the junction left unmatched. CDR1 and CDR2 (germline): ENHRY, SYGVKD. The CDR3 loop spans 14 amino acids. The CDR3 DNA sequence: TGTGCCATCAGTGACCACGGGGGGGCTGAGACCCAGTACTTC. Amino acids: CAISDHGGAETQYF.

The chain recombines TRBV28 with TRBJ1-1; D call uncertain. This CDR3 has 14 amino acids. The germline V and J ends were trimmed by 2 bases and 6 bases, with 13 bases remaining between them. Germline V lookup: CDR1 MDHEN, CDR2 SYDVKM. CDR3 coding DNA: TGTGCCAGCAGTTTACCTCTAGGGAGCGCTGAAGCTTTCTTT. Translated, it gives CASSLPLGSAEAFF. Drawing the rest from reference TRBV28 and TRBJ1-1, the complete variable domain is DVKVTQSSRYLVKRTGEKVFLECVQDMDHENMFWYRQDPGLGLRLIYFSYDVKMKEKGDIPEGYSVSREKKERFSLILESASTNQTSMYLCASSLPLGSAEAFFGQGTRLTVV.

The gene calls are TRBV18 and TRBJ1-2; 7 nucleotides line up with TRBD1. This CDR3 has 16 amino acids. The ends lost 3 bases at V and 2 bases at J; junction bases unmatched: 9. Germline assignment: CDR1 KGHSH and CDR2 LQKENI. The CDR3 is CASSPRAGGENYGYTF. The CDR3 DNA follows: TGTGCCAGCTCACCGAGGGCAGGGGGAGAGAACTATGGCTACACCTTC.

The chain combines TRBV6-1 with TRBJ1-1, with TRBD1 matching 7 bases. The CDR3 runs to 16 residues. Germline trimming cut 4 bases from V and 5 bases from J; bases unmatched to any gene: 13. Germline V gives CDR1 MNHNS, CDR2 SASEGT. The CDR3 bases are TGTGCCAGCAGTGGGACAGGATCCTCAGAAGGGACTGAAGCTTTCTTT. It codes for CASSGTGSSEGTEAFF.

The chain joins TRBV6-5 to TRBJ1-4; D is unresolved. V dropped 0 bases and J dropped 5 bases, with 10 bases sitting between them. There are 15 residues in the CDR3. Per germline, CDR1 MNHEY and CDR2 SVGAGI. In nucleotides, the CDR3 is TGTGCCAGCAGTTACTCCACAATTTCGAATGAAAAACTGTTTTTT. Its protein product is CASSYSTISNEKLFF.

The chain has TRBV6-1 and TRBJ2-1; D might be TRBD1 (6 bases). Germline V gene lookup returns CDR1 MNHNS and CDR2 SASEGT. CDR3 length: 15 residues. Trimming removed 2 bases at V and 0 bases at J, with 8 bases between. DNA of the CDR3: TGTGCCAGCAGTGAAACAGGGCTCTCCTACAATGAGCAGTTCTTC. It is translated as CASSETGLSYNEQFF.

In this sample, this clone turned up once. The chain links TRBV9 to TRBJ2-1; tentatively, D is TRBD2 (5 bases). The ends were cut back, 2 bases at V and 7 bases at J, with 10 bases in the middle. From germline, CDR1 is SGDLS and CDR2 YYNGEE. This CDR3 contains 13 residues. CDR3 residues: CASSVTTLNEQFF. CDR3 in DNA: TGTGCCAGCAGCGTGACTACCCTGAATGAGCAGTTCTTC.

The chain recombines TRBV30 with TRBJ2-6, with a weak D call TRBD1 (6 bases). Trimming removed 2 bases from V and 3 bases from J, with 8 bases in between. Germline CDR1 GTSNPN, CDR2 SVGIG (reference sequence). The CDR3 spans 14 residues. For the CDR3, the DNA is TGTGCCTGGAGTACAGGGCTTGGGGCCAACGTCCTGACTTTC. It yields the protein CAWSTGLGANVLTF.

The J gene is TRBJ2-7, the V gene TRBV5-4; TRBD2 might be the D (5 bases). The CDR3 is 16 amino acids. V was pared by 3 bases and J by 1 base, with 17 bases between. CDR1 is SGHNT and CDR2 is YYREEE in the germline V gene (reference sequence). Written as DNA, the CDR3 is TGTGCCAGCAGCTCGAAAAGCGGTTCCCTTTCCTACGAGCAGTACTTC. Its translation: CASSSKSGSLSYEQYF. Full variable domain (outside the CDR3, taken from reference TRBV5-4 and TRBJ2-7): ETGVTQSPTHLIKTRGQQVTLRCSSQSGHNTVSWYQQALGQGPQFIFQYYREEENGRGNFPPRFSGLQFPNYSSELNVNALELDDSALYLCASSSKSGSLSYEQYFGPGTRLTVT.

J is TRBJ2-7 and V is TRBV5-4, with 10 positions matching TRBD2. J lost 3 bases, V lost 4 bases, and 7 bases had no gene match. This CDR3 comprises 15 residues. The germline V gene has CDR1 SGHNT and CDR2 YYREEE (reference sequence). The chain's CDR3 is CASSRGGTSVYEQYF. The DNA of the CDR3 is TGTGCCAGCAGCCGAGGGGGGACTAGCGTCTACGAGCAGTACTTC.

The chain recombines TRBV6-5 with TRBJ1-2; D ambiguous. The CDR3 sequence is 15 residues long. Germline CDR1 MNHEY, CDR2 SVGAGI. Trimming pared 0 bases from V and 4 bases from J, leaving 12 bases between. In DNA, the CDR3 is TGTGCCAGCAGTTACTCTGTCCAGGCCTTCTATGGCTACACCTTC. As protein: CASSYSVQAFYGYTF.

The chain has TRBV10-1 and TRBJ2-2; 8 nucleotides align to TRBD2. The CDR3 consists of 16 residues. J lost 7 bases, V lost 2 bases, and 9 bases had no gene match. CDR1 is WNHNN and CDR2 is SYGVQD in the germline V gene (reference sequence). CDR3 in DNA: TGCGCCAGCAGTGAGAGAAAGAGCGGGAGCCACGGGGAGCTGTTTTTT. This encodes CASSERKSGSHGELFF.

The V and J genes are TRBV27 and TRBJ2-1, with D maybe TRBD1 (5 bases). This CDR3 is built from 16 residues. Germline lookup yields CDR1 MNHEY and CDR2 SMNVEV (reference sequence). Trimming stripped 5 bases from V and 8 bases from J, with 22 bases between. CDR3 protein: CASSADQIGAYDEQFF. The CDR3, as DNA: TGTGCCAGCAGTGCGGACCAGATTGGGGCGTATGATGAGCAGTTCTTC.

This chain joins TRBV7-3 and TRBJ1-1, with 9 bases fitting TRBD1. The V and J ends lost 5 bases and 5 bases, in that order; junction bases with no gene match: 6. This CDR3 region has 14 residues. Germline V gene lookup returns CDR1 SGHTA and CDR2 FQGTGA. Here the CDR3 DNA reads TGTGCCAGCAGCGCACAGGGGGCGCGGACTGAAGCTTTCTTT. It codes for CASSAQGARTEAFF.

The chain joins TRBV2 to TRBJ2-3; no clear D gene. The V and J ends lost 4 bases and 0 bases respectively, with 14 bases between them. The CDR3 sequence is 16 residues long. The germline V gene has CDR1 SNHLY and CDR2 FYNNEI. The CDR3 DNA reads as TGTGCCAGCAGTGGTTTTCGACTCTTTAGCACAGATACGCAGTATTTT. This translates into CASSGFRLFSTDTQYF. The full variable domain, rest sourced from reference TRBV2 and TRBJ2-3, is EPEVTQTPSHQVTQMGQEVILRCVPISNHLYFYWYRQILGQKVEFLVSFYNNEISEKSEIFDDQFSVERPDGSNFTLKIRSTKLEDSAMYFCASSGFRLFSTDTQYFGPGTRLTVL.

The chain links TRBV11-3 to TRBJ2-7; a possible D gene is TRBD2 (6 bases). The CDR3 totals 13 residues. Germline CDR1 is SGHNT and CDR2 is YENEEA. Trimming pared 4 bases from V and 7 bases from J, leaving 14 bases between. The CDR3 spells CASSSHRGGEQYF. CDR3 sequence (DNA): TGTGCCAGCAGCTCCCATCGAGGAGGGGAGCAGTACTTC. Filled out from reference TRBV11-3 and TRBJ2-7, the complete variable domain reads EAGVVQSPRYKIIEKKQPVAFWCNPISGHNTLYWYLQNLGQGPELLIRYENEEAVDDSQLPKDRFSAERLKGVDSTLKIQPAELGDSAVYLCASSSHRGGEQYFGPGTRLTVT.

The chain has TRBV7-3 and TRBJ2-3; 7 nucleotides align to TRBD1. With V trimmed by 4 bases and J by 5 bases, 9 bases remained unmatched. The CDR3 consists of 15 residues. The germline gives CDR1 SGHTA, CDR2 FQGTGA. The CDR3 nucleotides are TGTGCCAGCAGCTCCCAGACAGGGCCGGTAGATACGCAGTATTTT. This codes for CASSSQTGPVDTQYF.

The chain joins TRBV25-1 to TRBJ2-1, with a possible D match to TRBD2 (5 bases). The CDR3 is 14 amino acids. The ends were cut back, 6 bases at V and 2 bases at J, with 11 bases in the middle. The V gene's germline CDR1 is MGHDK and CDR2 SYGVNS. CDR3 sequence reads: CASRRNGAYNEQFF. In nucleotides, the CDR3 is TGTGCCAGCAGGAGGAACGGGGCCTACAATGAGCAGTTCTTC. The full variable domain, with the rest looked up from reference TRBV25-1 and TRBJ2-1, is EADIYQTPRYLVIGTGKKITLECSQTMGHDKMYWYQQDPGMELHLIHYSYGVNSTEKGDLSSESTVSRIRTEHFPLTLESARPSHTSQYLCASRRNGAYNEQFFGPGTRLTVL.

This clone has a handful of counts. This chain connects TRBV5-1 to TRBJ2-2, with D tentatively TRBD1 (6 bases). Germline CDR1 SGHRS, CDR2 YFSETQ. CDR3 length: 13 amino acids. The V end lost 3 bases, the J end lost 6 bases, and 9 bases lay between the germline ends. CDR3 protein: CASSSQGPGELFF. The CDR3 DNA sequence: TGCGCCAGCAGCTCACAGGGCCCCGGGGAGCTGTTTTTT.

V usage is TRBV5-1 and J usage is TRBJ2-7; a possible D gene is TRBD2 (6 bases). The germline CDR1 and CDR2 sequences are SGHRS and YFSETQ. This CDR3 region has 14 residues. V was shortened by 1 base and J by 3 bases, with 11 bases between the two germline ends. This CDR3 is CASSLYGGNYEQYF. CDR3 DNA sequence: TGCGCCAGCAGCTTGTACGGCGGGAACTACGAGCAGTACTTC.

The rearrangement uses TRBV28 and TRBJ1-2; TRBD1 agrees at 12 bases. This CDR3 is 18 amino acids long. CDR1 is MDHEN, CDR2 SYDVKM, per germline. After removal of 6 bases from V and 8 bases from J, the junction contained 19 bases not matched to a gene. CDR3 nucleotide sequence: TGTGCCAGCAGATCCGGGACAGGGGGCATAGTCCCTTTGAGGGGCTACACCTTC. Amino acid sequence: CASRSGTGGIVPLRGYTF.

This chain links TRBV4-1 with TRBJ1-2, with D possibly TRBD1 on 5 matching bases. V was shortened by 0 bases and J by 8 bases, with 16 bases between the two germline ends. Germline CDR1 MGHRA, CDR2 YSYEKL. This CDR3 is 15 amino acids long. The CDR3, as DNA: TGCGCCAGCAGCCAAGATTATGACAGCTCGAGGGGCTACACCTTC. It specifies CASSQDYDSSRGYTF.

This clone was detected only once. Written as DNA, the CDR3 is TGTGCCAGCAGCGCGGGACAGGGTTACTACGAGCAGTACTTC. Translated: CASSAGQGYYEQYF. The chain combines TRBV9 with TRBJ2-7, with TRBD1 matching over 9 bases. Germline lookup yields CDR1 SGDLS and CDR2 YYNGEE. This CDR3 comprises 14 residues. J gave up 3 bases and V 3 bases, and 4 bases lay outside the gene matches.

The genes are TRBV30 and TRBJ2-1; D not certain. Trimming removed 0 bases from V and 4 bases from J, with 7 bases in between. The CDR3 sequence is 13 residues long. The V gene's germline CDR1 is GTSNPN and CDR2 SVGIG (reference sequence). The DNA for the CDR3 is TGTGCCTGGAGTGTACCAACATACAATGAGCAGTTCTTC. Amino acid sequence: CAWSVPTYNEQFF.

The chain couples TRBV18 to TRBJ1-2; no clear D gene. V was cut by 0 bases and J by 6 bases, with 11 bases left in between. CDR1 KGHSH and CDR2 LQKENI come from the germline V gene. CDR3 length: 14 amino acids. This chain's CDR3 is CASSPPGSYDGYTF. In nucleotides, the CDR3 is TGTGCCAGCTCACCACCGGGCAGCTATGATGGCTACACCTTC.

The rearrangement joins TRBV5-6 to TRBJ2-1, with TRBD2 matching over 12 bases. The trim removed 4 bases at V and 12 bases at J, leaving 14 bases unmatched. This CDR3 contains 16 residues. CDR1 and CDR2 from the germline V gene are SGHDT and YYEEEE. This CDR3 reads CASSVKRTSGTVVQFF. The CDR3 nucleotides read TGTGCCAGCAGCGTCAAACGGACTAGCGGGACAGTCGTGCAGTTCTTC. Supplemented by reference TRBV5-6 and TRBJ2-1, the full variable domain reads DAGVTQSPTHLIKTRGQQVTLRCSPKSGHDTVSWYQQALGQGPQFIFQYYEEEERQRGNFPDRFSGHQFPNYSSELNVNALLLGDSALYLCASSVKRTSGTVVQFFGPGTRLTVL.